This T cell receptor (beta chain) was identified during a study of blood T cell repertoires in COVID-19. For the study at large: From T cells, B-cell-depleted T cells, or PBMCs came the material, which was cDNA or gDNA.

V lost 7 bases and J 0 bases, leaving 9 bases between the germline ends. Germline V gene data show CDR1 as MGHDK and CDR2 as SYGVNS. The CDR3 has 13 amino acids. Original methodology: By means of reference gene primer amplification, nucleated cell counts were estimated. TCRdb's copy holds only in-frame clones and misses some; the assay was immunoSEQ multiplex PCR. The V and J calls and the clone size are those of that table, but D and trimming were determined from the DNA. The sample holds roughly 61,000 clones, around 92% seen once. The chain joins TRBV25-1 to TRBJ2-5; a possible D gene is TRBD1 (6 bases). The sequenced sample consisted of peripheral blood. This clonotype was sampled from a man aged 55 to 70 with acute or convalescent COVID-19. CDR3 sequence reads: CASTGQYQETQYF. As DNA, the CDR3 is TGTGCCAGCACAGGACAGTACCAAGAGACCCAGTACTTC.